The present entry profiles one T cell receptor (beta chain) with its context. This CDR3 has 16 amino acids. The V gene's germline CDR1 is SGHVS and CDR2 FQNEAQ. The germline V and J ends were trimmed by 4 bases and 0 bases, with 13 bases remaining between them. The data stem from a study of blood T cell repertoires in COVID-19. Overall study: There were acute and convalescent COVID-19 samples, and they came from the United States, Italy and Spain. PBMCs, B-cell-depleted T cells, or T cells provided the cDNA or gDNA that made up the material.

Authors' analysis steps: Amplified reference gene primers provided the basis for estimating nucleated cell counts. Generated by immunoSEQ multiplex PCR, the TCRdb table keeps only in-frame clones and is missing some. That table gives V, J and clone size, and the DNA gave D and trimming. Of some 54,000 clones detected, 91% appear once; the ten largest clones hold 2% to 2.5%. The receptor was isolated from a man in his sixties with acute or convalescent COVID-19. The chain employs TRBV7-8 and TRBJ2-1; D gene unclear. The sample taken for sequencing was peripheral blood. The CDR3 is CASSSRVLSSYNEQFF. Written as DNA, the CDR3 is TGTGCCAGCAGCTCCCGAGTGCTGAGCTCCTACAATGAGCAGTTCTTC. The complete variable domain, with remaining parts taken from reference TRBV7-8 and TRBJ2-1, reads GAGVSQSPRYKVAKRGQDVALRCDPISGHVSLFWYQQALGQGPEFLTYFQNEAQLDKSGLPSDRFFAERPEGSVSTLKIQRTQQEDSAVYLCASSSRVLSSYNEQFFGPGTRLTVL.